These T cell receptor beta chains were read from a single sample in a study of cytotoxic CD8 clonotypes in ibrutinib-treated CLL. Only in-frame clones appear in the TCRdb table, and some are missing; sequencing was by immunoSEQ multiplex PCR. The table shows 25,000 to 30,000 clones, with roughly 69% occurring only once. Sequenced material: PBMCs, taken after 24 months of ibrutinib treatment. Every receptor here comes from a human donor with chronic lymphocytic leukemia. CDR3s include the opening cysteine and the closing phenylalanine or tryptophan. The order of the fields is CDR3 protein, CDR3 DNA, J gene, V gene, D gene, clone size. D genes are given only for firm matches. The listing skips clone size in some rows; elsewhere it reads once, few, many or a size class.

CDR3 protein: CASSSLRDSPLHF
CDR3 DNA: TGTGCCAGCAGCTCCCTTCGCGATTCACCCCTCCACTTT
J gene: TRBJ1-6
V gene: TRBV7-3
D gene: -
clone size: -

CDR3 protein: CASSFRAELYNEQFF
CDR3 DNA: TGTGCCAGCAGCTTCAGGGCGGAACTCTACAATGAGCAGTTCTTC
J gene: TRBJ2-1
V gene: TRBV27
D gene: -
clone size: -

CDR3 protein: CASSDQPDYSPLHF
CDR3 DNA: TGTGCCAGCAGCGACCAACCCGATTATTCACCCCTCCACTTT
J gene: TRBJ1-6
V gene: TRBV9
D gene: -
clone size: medium-sized

CDR3 protein: CASAYAGANTEAFF
CDR3 DNA: TGTGCCAGTGCATATGCAGGGGCTAACACTGAAGCTTTCTTT
J gene: TRBJ1-1
V gene: TRBV19
D gene: -
clone size: -

CDR3 protein: CASTPGGGGYTF
CDR3 DNA: TGTGCCAGTACCCCAGGGGGGGGTGGCTACACCTTC
J gene: TRBJ1-2
V gene: TRBV19
D gene: TRBD1
clone size: few

CDR3 protein: CASSYGTNTEAFF
CDR3 DNA: TGTGCCAGCAGTTACGGTACAAACACTGAAGCTTTCTTT
J gene: TRBJ1-1
V gene: TRBV6-5
D gene: -
clone size: -

CDR3 protein: CASNRQGVYEQYF
CDR3 DNA: TGTGCCAGCAACAGACAGGGCGTCTACGAGCAGTACTTC
J gene: TRBJ2-7
V gene: TRBV5-6
D gene: TRBD1
clone size: -

CDR3 protein: CASSGIGEGENTQYF
CDR3 DNA: TGTGCCAGCAGCGGCATCGGGGAGGGTGAAAATACGCAGTATTTT
J gene: TRBJ2-3
V gene: TRBV5-4
D gene: TRBD2
clone size: -

CDR3 protein: CASRPWTGDGNTIYF
CDR3 DNA: TGTGCCAGCAGACCCTGGACAGGGGACGGAAACACCATATATTTT
J gene: TRBJ1-3
V gene: TRBV11-2
D gene: TRBD1
clone size: -

CDR3 protein: CASRDNSGNTIYF
CDR3 DNA: TGTGCCAGCAGGGACAACTCTGGAAACACCATATATTTT
J gene: TRBJ1-3
V gene: TRBV27
D gene: -
clone size: once

CDR3 protein: CASSQEGEGFGGYTF
CDR3 DNA: TGCGCCAGCAGCCAAGAAGGGGAGGGATTTGGTGGCTACACCTTC
J gene: TRBJ1-2
V gene: TRBV4-1
D gene: -
clone size: -

CDR3 protein: CASSQDSGQGSLGGYTF
CDR3 DNA: TGCGCCAGCAGCCAAGATTCAGGACAGGGAAGCCTAGGAGGCTACACCTTC
J gene: TRBJ1-2
V gene: TRBV4-3
D gene: TRBD1
clone size: few

CDR3 protein: CASSLGDNGDEQFF
CDR3 DNA: TGCGCCAGCAGCTTGGGGGACAACGGCGATGAGCAGTTCTTC
J gene: TRBJ2-1
V gene: TRBV5-1
D gene: -
clone size: -

CDR3 protein: CASVGANTGELFF
CDR3 DNA: TGTGCCAGTGTCGGAGCGAACACCGGGGAGCTGTTTTTT
J gene: TRBJ2-2
V gene: TRBV19
D gene: -
clone size: few

CDR3 protein: CATGTAGSGANVLTF
CDR3 DNA: TGTGCCACCGGGACCGCGGGGTCTGGGGCCAACGTCCTGACTTTC
J gene: TRBJ2-6
V gene: TRBV15
D gene: -
clone size: -

CDR3 protein: CASSMDRDNSPLHF
CDR3 DNA: TGTGCCAGCAGTATGGACAGGGACAATTCACCCCTCCACTTT
J gene: TRBJ1-6
V gene: TRBV2
D gene: TRBD1
clone size: -

CDR3 protein: CASNGGLGTGNTIYF
CDR3 DNA: TGTGCCAGCAACGGGGGTTTGGGGACTGGAAACACCATATATTTT
J gene: TRBJ1-3
V gene: TRBV2
D gene: -
clone size: few

CDR3 protein: CASSIRGTGVGMNTEAFF
CDR3 DNA: TGTGCCAGTAGTATAAGGGGGACAGGGGTCGGGATGAACACTGAAGCTTTCTTT
J gene: TRBJ1-1
V gene: TRBV19
D gene: TRBD1
clone size: -

CDR3 protein: CASSLAQGAGNTIYF
CDR3 DNA: TGTGCCAGCAGCTTAGCGCAGGGGGCTGGAAACACCATATATTTT
J gene: TRBJ1-3
V gene: TRBV7-9
D gene: TRBD1
clone size: -

CDR3 protein: CASNLAGQDTQYF
CDR3 DNA: TGCGCCAGCAATCTAGCCGGGCAAGATACGCAGTATTTT
J gene: TRBJ2-3
V gene: TRBV5-1
D gene: -
clone size: -

CDR3 protein: CSVVLDQPPYGYTF
CDR3 DNA: TGCAGCGTCGTACTGGACCAGCCCCCCTATGGCTACACCTTC
J gene: TRBJ1-2
V gene: TRBV29-1
D gene: -
clone size: few

CDR3 protein: CASSPKQGPGYEQYF
CDR3 DNA: TGTGCCAGCTCACCAAAACAGGGTCCAGGCTACGAGCAGTACTTC
J gene: TRBJ2-7
V gene: TRBV18
D gene: -
clone size: -

CDR3 protein: CASSYSPGSMNTEAFF
CDR3 DNA: TGTGCCAGCAGTTACTCGCCAGGAAGCATGAACACTGAAGCTTTCTTT
J gene: TRBJ1-1
V gene: TRBV6-5
D gene: -
clone size: -

CDR3 protein: CASSQKGNTEAFF
CDR3 DNA: TGTGCCAGCAGCCAAAAGGGGAACACTGAAGCTTTCTTT
J gene: TRBJ1-1
V gene: TRBV7-9
D gene: -
clone size: -

CDR3 protein: CASSQARDSSYEQYF
CDR3 DNA: TGCGCCAGCAGCCAAGCTCGGGACAGCTCCTACGAGCAGTACTTC
J gene: TRBJ2-7
V gene: TRBV4-3
D gene: TRBD1
clone size: -

CDR3 protein: CASSFYTEAFF
CDR3 DNA: TGTGCCAGCAGTTTTTACACTGAAGCTTTCTTT
J gene: TRBJ1-1
V gene: TRBV28
D gene: -
clone size: -

CDR3 protein: CASTLPGGEVGTIYF
CDR3 DNA: TGTGCCAGCACCTTGCCAGGGGGAGAGGTCGGCACCATATATTTT
J gene: TRBJ1-3
V gene: TRBV5-6
D gene: TRBD1
clone size: -

CDR3 protein: CAWSVLTGATEKLFF
CDR3 DNA: TGTGCCTGGAGTGTACTTACAGGGGCGACCGAAAAACTGTTTTTT
J gene: TRBJ1-4
V gene: TRBV30
D gene: TRBD1
clone size: once

CDR3 protein: CSATGRGGYNYGYTF
CDR3 DNA: TGCAGCGCCACGGGACGGGGGGGATACAACTATGGCTACACCTTC
J gene: TRBJ1-2
V gene: TRBV29-1
D gene: -
clone size: -

CDR3 protein: CASSPPGTGNQPQHF
CDR3 DNA: TGTGCCAGCAGCCCACCCGGGACAGGGAATCAGCCCCAGCATTTT
J gene: TRBJ1-5
V gene: TRBV2
D gene: TRBD1
clone size: few

CDR3 protein: CASSSRTSSYNEQFF
CDR3 DNA: TGTGCCAGCAGCTCCCGCACGAGCTCCTACAATGAGCAGTTCTTC
J gene: TRBJ2-1
V gene: TRBV7-9
D gene: -
clone size: -

CDR3 protein: CASRADRGGNSPLHF
CDR3 DNA: TGTGCCAGCAGGGCGGACAGGGGAGGAAATTCACCCCTCCACTTT
J gene: TRBJ1-6
V gene: TRBV9
D gene: TRBD1
clone size: -

CDR3 protein: CASSLQGRGRGNQPQHF
CDR3 DNA: TGTGCCAGCTCACTTCAGGGGCGCGGTAGGGGCAATCAGCCCCAGCATTTT
J gene: TRBJ1-5
V gene: TRBV18
D gene: -
clone size: -

CDR3 protein: CAWTKGRNTGELFF
CDR3 DNA: TGTGCCTGGACTAAGGGCAGGAACACCGGGGAGCTGTTTTTT
J gene: TRBJ2-2
V gene: TRBV30
D gene: -
clone size: few

CDR3 protein: CASSSDGGRTYEQYF
CDR3 DNA: TGCGCCAGCAGCTCCGATGGGGGGAGAACCTACGAGCAGTACTTC
J gene: TRBJ2-7
V gene: TRBV5-1
D gene: -
clone size: -

CDR3 protein: CASSPVSGGGSNQPQHF
CDR3 DNA: TGTGCCAGCTCACCAGTTTCGGGGGGTGGTAGCAATCAGCCCCAGCATTTT
J gene: TRBJ1-5
V gene: TRBV18
D gene: -
clone size: -

CDR3 protein: CASSIQGGNQPQHF
CDR3 DNA: TGTGCCAGCAGCATACAGGGTGGCAATCAGCCCCAGCATTTT
J gene: TRBJ1-5
V gene: TRBV28
D gene: -
clone size: -

CDR3 protein: CASRPRTSSLDTQYF
CDR3 DNA: TGTGCCAGCAGGCCGAGGACTAGTAGTTTGGATACGCAGTATTTT
J gene: TRBJ2-3
V gene: TRBV2
D gene: TRBD2
clone size: -

CDR3 protein: CASSPRGNTEAFF
CDR3 DNA: TGTGCCAGCTCACCAAGGGGGAACACTGAAGCTTTCTTT
J gene: TRBJ1-1
V gene: TRBV18
D gene: -
clone size: -

CDR3 protein: CASSFDVNYEQYF
CDR3 DNA: TGTGCCAGCAGCTTTGACGTAAACTACGAGCAGTACTTC
J gene: TRBJ2-7
V gene: TRBV7-2
D gene: -
clone size: -

CDR3 protein: CASSRGWYEQYF
CDR3 DNA: TGTGCCAGCAGCAGGGGATGGTACGAGCAGTACTTC
J gene: TRBJ2-7
V gene: TRBV7-2
D gene: -
clone size: -

CDR3 protein: CSVRTGYEQYF
CDR3 DNA: TGCAGCGTTCGGACAGGCTACGAGCAGTACTTC
J gene: TRBJ2-7
V gene: TRBV29-1
D gene: TRBD1
clone size: few

CDR3 protein: CASSGQGRSTDTQYF
CDR3 DNA: TGCGCCAGCAGCGGACAGGGAAGGAGCACAGATACGCAGTATTTT
J gene: TRBJ2-3
V gene: TRBV5-1
D gene: TRBD1
clone size: -

CDR3 protein: CASSLRTRNEQFF
CDR3 DNA: TGCGCCAGCAGCTTGAGGACACGAAATGAGCAGTTCTTC
J gene: TRBJ2-1
V gene: TRBV5-1
D gene: -
clone size: few

CDR3 protein: CASSTTTDGYTF
CDR3 DNA: TGTGCCAGCAGCACCACCACGGATGGCTACACCTTC
J gene: TRBJ1-2
V gene: TRBV7-2
D gene: -
clone size: -

CDR3 protein: CASSQDPARGGQPQHF
CDR3 DNA: TGCGCCAGCAGCCAAGATCCGGCCCGGGGAGGTCAGCCCCAGCATTTT
J gene: TRBJ1-5
V gene: TRBV4-3
D gene: -
clone size: few

CDR3 protein: CASRSKDQPQHF
CDR3 DNA: TGTGCCAGCAGGTCTAAGGACCAGCCCCAGCATTTT
J gene: TRBJ1-5
V gene: TRBV28
D gene: -
clone size: few

CDR3 protein: CASSRVGATGELFF
CDR3 DNA: TGTGCCAGCAGTAGGGTTGGGGCCACCGGGGAGCTGTTTTTT
J gene: TRBJ2-2
V gene: TRBV9
D gene: -
clone size: -

CDR3 protein: CASQGDGPYEQYF
CDR3 DNA: TGTGCCAGTCAGGGAGACGGTCCCTACGAGCAGTACTTC
J gene: TRBJ2-7
V gene: TRBV21-1
D gene: -
clone size: -

CDR3 protein: CASSESSREGGYTF
CDR3 DNA: TGTGCCAGCAGTGAATCTTCCAGGGAGGGCGGCTACACCTTC
J gene: TRBJ1-2
V gene: TRBV6-1
D gene: -
clone size: once

CDR3 protein: CASSRGPGGGAFF
CDR3 DNA: TGTGCCAGCAGCCGCGGGCCCGGCGGGGGAGCTTTCTTT
J gene: TRBJ1-1
V gene: TRBV11-2
D gene: -
clone size: -

CDR3 protein: CATSRSYLLRGRTDTQYF
CDR3 DNA: TGTGCCACCAGCAGATCCTATTTGCTCCGTGGACGCACAGATACGCAGTATTTT
J gene: TRBJ2-3
V gene: TRBV15
D gene: -
clone size: -

CDR3 protein: CASSLGREPDTQYF
CDR3 DNA: TGTGCCAGCAGCTTGGGAAGGGAGCCAGATACGCAGTATTTT
J gene: TRBJ2-3
V gene: TRBV7-8
D gene: -
clone size: -

CDR3 protein: CASSIFGTGVDGYTF
CDR3 DNA: TGTGCCAGCAGTATCTTCGGGACAGGGGTCGATGGCTACACCTTC
J gene: TRBJ1-2
V gene: TRBV28
D gene: TRBD1
clone size: -